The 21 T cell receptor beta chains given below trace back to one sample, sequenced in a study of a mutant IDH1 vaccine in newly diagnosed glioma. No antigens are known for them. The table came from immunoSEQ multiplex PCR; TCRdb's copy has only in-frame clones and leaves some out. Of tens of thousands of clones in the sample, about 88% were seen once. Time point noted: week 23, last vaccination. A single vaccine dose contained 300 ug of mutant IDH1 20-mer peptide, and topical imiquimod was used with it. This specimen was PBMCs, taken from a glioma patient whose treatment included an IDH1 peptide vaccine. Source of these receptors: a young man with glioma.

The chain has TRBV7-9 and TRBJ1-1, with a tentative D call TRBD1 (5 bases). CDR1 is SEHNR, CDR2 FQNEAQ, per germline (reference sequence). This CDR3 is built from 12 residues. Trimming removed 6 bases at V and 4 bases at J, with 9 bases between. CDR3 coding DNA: TGTGCCAGCAGAGCGGGGGGCACTGAAGCTTTCTTT. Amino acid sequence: CASRAGGTEAFF.

The CDR3 loop reads CASSHPGSSYEQYF. CDR3 in DNA: TGTGCCAGCAGCCATCCCGGGAGCTCCTACGAGCAGTACTTC. This chain connects TRBV7-9 to TRBJ2-7, with D possibly matching TRBD2 (6 bases). V gave up 5 bases and J gave up 0 bases, with 11 bases separating them. Germline loops: CDR1 SEHNR, CDR2 FQNEAQ (reference sequence). The CDR3 covers 14 residues.

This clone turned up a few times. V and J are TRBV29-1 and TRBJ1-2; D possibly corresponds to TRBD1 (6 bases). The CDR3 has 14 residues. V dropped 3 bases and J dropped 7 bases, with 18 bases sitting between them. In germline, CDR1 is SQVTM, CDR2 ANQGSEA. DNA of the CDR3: TGCAGCGTTGAGCAACAGGGTAGGACCGGTGGCTACACCTTC. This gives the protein CSVEQQGRTGGYTF.

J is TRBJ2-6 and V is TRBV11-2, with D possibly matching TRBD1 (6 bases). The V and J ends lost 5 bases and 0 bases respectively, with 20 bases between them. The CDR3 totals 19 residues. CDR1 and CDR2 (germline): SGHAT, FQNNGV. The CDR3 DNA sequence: TGTGCCAGCAGCCCGCGTCAACAGGGTTGGATCTCTGGGGCCAACGTCCTGACTTTC. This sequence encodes CASSPRQQGWISGANVLTF.

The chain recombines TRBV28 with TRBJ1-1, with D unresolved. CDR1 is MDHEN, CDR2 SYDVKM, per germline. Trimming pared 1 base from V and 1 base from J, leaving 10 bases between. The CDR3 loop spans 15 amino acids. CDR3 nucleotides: TGTGCCAGCAGTTTATTACCGACTACGAACACTGAAGCTTTCTTT. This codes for CASSLLPTTNTEAFF.

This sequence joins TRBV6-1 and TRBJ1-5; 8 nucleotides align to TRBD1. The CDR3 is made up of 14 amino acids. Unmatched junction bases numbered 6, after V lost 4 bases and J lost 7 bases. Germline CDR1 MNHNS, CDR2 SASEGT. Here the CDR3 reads CASSADRDRQPQHF. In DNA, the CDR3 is TGTGCCAGCAGTGCGGACAGGGATAGGCAGCCCCAGCATTTT.

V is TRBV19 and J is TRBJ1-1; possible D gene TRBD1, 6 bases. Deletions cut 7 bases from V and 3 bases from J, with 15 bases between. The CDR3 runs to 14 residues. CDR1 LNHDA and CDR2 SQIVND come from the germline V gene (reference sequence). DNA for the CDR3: TGTGCCAGTAATTACAGGGTTGAAGACACTGAAGCTTTCTTT. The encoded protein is CASNYRVEDTEAFF. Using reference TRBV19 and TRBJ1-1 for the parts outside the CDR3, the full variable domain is DGGITQSPKYLFRKEGQNVTLSCEQNLNHDAMYWYRQDPGQGLRLIYYSQIVNDFQKGDIAEGYSVSREKKESFPLTVTSAQKNPTAFYLCASNYRVEDTEAFFGQGTRLTVV.

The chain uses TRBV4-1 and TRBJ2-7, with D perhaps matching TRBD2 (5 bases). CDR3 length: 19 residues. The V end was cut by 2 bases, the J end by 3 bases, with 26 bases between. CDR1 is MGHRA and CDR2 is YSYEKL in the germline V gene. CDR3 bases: TGCGCCAGCAGCCAATTCGGGGTCGTAGAGAAAAATTATAACTACGAGCAGTACTTC. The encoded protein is CASSQFGVVEKNYNYEQYF.

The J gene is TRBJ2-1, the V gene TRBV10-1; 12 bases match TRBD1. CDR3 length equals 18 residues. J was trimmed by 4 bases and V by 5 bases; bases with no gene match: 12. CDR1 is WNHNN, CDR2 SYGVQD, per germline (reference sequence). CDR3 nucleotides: TGCGCCAGCAGTTCTTATGGGACAGGGGGCTATACTTACAATGAGCAGTTCTTC. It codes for CASSSYGTGGYTYNEQFF.

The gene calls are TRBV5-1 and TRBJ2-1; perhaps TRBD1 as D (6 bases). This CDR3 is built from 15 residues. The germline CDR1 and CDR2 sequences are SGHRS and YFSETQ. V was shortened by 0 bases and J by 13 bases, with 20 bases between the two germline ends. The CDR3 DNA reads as TGCGCCAGCAGCTTGGCCTCGGGCAGGGGAAACTACCAGTTCTTC. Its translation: CASSLASGRGNYQFF. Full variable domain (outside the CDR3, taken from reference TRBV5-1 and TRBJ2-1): KAGVTQTPRYLIKTRGQQVTLSCSPISGHRSVSWYQQTPGQGLQFLFEYFSETQRNKGNFPGRFSGRQFSNSRSEMNVSTLELGDSALYLCASSLASGRGNYQFFGPGTRLTVL.

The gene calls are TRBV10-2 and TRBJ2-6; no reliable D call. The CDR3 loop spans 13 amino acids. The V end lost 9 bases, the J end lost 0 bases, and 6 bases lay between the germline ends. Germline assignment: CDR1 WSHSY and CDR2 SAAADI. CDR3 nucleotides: TGCGCCAGTCAGGTCTCTGGGGCCAACGTCCTGACTTTC. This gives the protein CASQVSGANVLTF.

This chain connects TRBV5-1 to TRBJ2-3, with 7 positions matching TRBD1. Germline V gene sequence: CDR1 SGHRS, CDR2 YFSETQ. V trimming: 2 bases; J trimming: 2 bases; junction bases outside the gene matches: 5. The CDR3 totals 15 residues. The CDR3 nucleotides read TGCGCCAGCAGCTTCCGGGACAGAGACACAGATACGCAGTATTTT. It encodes CASSFRDRDTDTQYF.

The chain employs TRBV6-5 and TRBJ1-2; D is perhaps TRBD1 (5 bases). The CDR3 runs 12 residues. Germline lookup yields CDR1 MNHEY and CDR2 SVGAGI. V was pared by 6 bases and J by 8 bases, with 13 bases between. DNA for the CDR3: TGTGCCAGCAGGGACACGGCCGTAGGCTACACCTTC. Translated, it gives CASRDTAVGYTF.

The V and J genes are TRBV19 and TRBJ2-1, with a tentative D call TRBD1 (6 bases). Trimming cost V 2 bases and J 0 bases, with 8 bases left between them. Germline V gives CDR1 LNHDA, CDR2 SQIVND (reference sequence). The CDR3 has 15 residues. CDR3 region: CASSIKGDSYNEQFF. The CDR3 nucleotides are TGTGCCAGTAGTATAAAGGGGGACTCCTACAATGAGCAGTTCTTC.

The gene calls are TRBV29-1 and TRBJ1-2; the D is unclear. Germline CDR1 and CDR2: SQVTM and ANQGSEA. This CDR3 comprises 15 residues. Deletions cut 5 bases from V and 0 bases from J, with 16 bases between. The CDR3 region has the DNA TGCAGCGTTAACCTTCGGACGGCTTCTAACTATGGCTACACCTTC. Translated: CSVNLRTASNYGYTF.

CDR3 amino acids: CSATRAVEQFF. The DNA for the CDR3 is TGCAGTGCTACTCGGGCGGTTGAGCAGTTCTTC. J is TRBJ2-1 and V is TRBV20-1; D is unresolved. The V end lost 4 bases, the J end lost 9 bases, and 10 bases lay between the germline ends. The germline V gene has CDR1 DFQATT and CDR2 SNEGSKA (reference sequence). The CDR3 contains 11 residues.

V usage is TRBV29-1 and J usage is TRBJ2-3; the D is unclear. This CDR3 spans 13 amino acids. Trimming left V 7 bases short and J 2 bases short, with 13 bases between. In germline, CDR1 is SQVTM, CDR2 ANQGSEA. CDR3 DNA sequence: TGCAGCGCTGGCCAAGGGATCACAGATACGCAGTATTTT. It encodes CSAGQGITDTQYF.

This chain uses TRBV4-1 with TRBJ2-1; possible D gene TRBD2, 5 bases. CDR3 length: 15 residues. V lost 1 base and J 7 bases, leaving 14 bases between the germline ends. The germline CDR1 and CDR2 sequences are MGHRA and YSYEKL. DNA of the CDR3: TGCGCCAGCAGCCAAGTTGGCAAAAGAGGGAATGAGCAGTTCTTC. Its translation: CASSQVGKRGNEQFF.

CDR3 sequence reads: CASSKDRVYNEQFF. In DNA form, the CDR3 reads TGTGCCAGCAGCAAGGACAGGGTTTACAATGAGCAGTTCTTC. The chain recombines TRBV5-6 with TRBJ2-1; 8 nucleotides line up with TRBD1. The trim removed 4 bases at V and 4 bases at J, leaving 4 bases unmatched. CDR3 size: 14 residues. Germline CDR1 reads SGHDT; CDR2 reads YYEEEE.

The CDR3 nucleotides read TGCGCCAGCAGCTTGGCTAACCGGGTAGCCTACGAGCAGTACTTC. Protein: CASSLANRVAYEQYF. The chain uses TRBV5-1 and TRBJ2-7, with unresolved D. The CDR3 has 15 amino acids. V lost 0 bases, J lost 2 bases, and 12 bases lay in between. CDR1 and CDR2 from the germline V gene are SGHRS and YFSETQ.

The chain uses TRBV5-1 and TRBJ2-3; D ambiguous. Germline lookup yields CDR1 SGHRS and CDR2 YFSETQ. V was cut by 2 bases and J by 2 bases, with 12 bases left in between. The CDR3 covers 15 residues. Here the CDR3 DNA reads TGCGCCAGCAGCTTAGACCCACCAGTCACAGATACGCAGTATTTT. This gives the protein CASSLDPPVTDTQYF.